These 11 T cell receptor beta chains came from one sample sequenced in a study of blood T cells in healthy people across ages. PCR was performed a second time for roughly 6 to 12 cycles using a sample-barcoded 5' primer and a J-beta primer mix. A single record per CDR3 protein comes from TCRdb applying MiXCR to the 5' RACE reads. In the table there are around 1,500,000 distinct CDR3 sequences, about 30% of which are singletons. The sequencing sample was made of blood. All receptors come from a woman aged 30 to 39 in good health.

This clonotype was detected a few times. V and J are TRBV12-3 or TRBV12-4 and TRBJ1-2; D call uncertain. Trimming cost V 8 bases and J 8 bases, with 18 bases left between them. This CDR3 has 13 amino acids. In DNA, the CDR3 is TGTGCCAGCGAGGAGGGTGGTAACCGGGGCTACACCTTC. Encoded protein: CASEEGGNRGYTF.

This clonotype was found many times. CDR3 bases: TGTGCCAGCAGCCAGGGACTAGCGGGTAGCTCCTACGAGCAGTACTTC. Amino acids: CASSQGLAGSSYEQYF. The chain employs TRBV5-4 and TRBJ2-7; 12 nucleotides match TRBD2. The CDR3 spans 16 residues. Germline V gene sequence: CDR1 SGHNT, CDR2 YYREEE (reference sequence). Trimming cost V 4 bases and J 0 bases; bases outside gene matches: 5.

This clonotype was detected a few times. The gene calls are TRBV7-3 and TRBJ1-5, with D maybe TRBD1 (5 bases). The length of the CDR3 is 17 residues. Germline CDR1 and CDR2: SGHTA and FQGTGA. V dropped 5 bases and J dropped 6 bases, with 23 bases sitting between them. The CDR3: CASSPPRGRAPCQPQHF. CDR3 bases: TGTGCCAGCAGCCCGCCGCGGGGCAGGGCCCCTTGTCAGCCCCAGCATTTT.

A remark on this clonotype: One junction end disagrees with the germline gene, perhaps due to a read error. V is TRBV14 and J is TRBJ2-3, with a tentative D call TRBD2 (5 bases). Germline CDR1 and CDR2: SGHDN and FVKESK. This CDR3 contains 13 residues. CDR3 nucleotide sequence: TGTGCCAGCAGCCCGAGACGCCGGGATACGCGGTATTTT. It encodes CASSPRRRDTRYF. Looking up the rest from reference TRBV14 and TRBJ2-3 gives the full variable domain: EAGVTQFPSHSVIEKGQTVTLRCDPISGHDNLYWYRRVMGKEIKFLLHFVKESKQDESGMPNNRFLAERTGGTYSTLKVQPAELEDSGVYFCASSPRRRDTRYFGPGTRLTVL.

This clonotype was picked up many times. The chain uses TRBV20-1 and TRBJ2-5, with D maybe TRBD2 (6 bases). Looked up from germline, CDR1 is DFQATT and CDR2 is SNEGSKA (reference sequence). The V and J ends lost 0 bases and 7 bases respectively, with 12 bases between them. The CDR3 has 13 residues. CDR3 bases: TGCAGTGCTAGAGATCCAAGGGGAGGGACCCAGTACTTC. This sequence encodes CSARDPRGGTQYF.

This clonotype appeared many times. The chain has TRBV7-2 and TRBJ2-7, with D possibly matching TRBD2 (6 bases). The germline gives CDR1 SGHTA, CDR2 FQGNSA. The CDR3 loop spans 14 amino acids. Deletions cut 4 bases from V and 3 bases from J, with 13 bases between. CDR3 region: CASSSRGELYEQYF. For the CDR3, the DNA is TGTGCCAGCAGCTCGCGGGGAGAACTCTACGAGCAGTACTTC.

This clonotype was counted a few times. The V call is TRBV19, the J call TRBJ1-5; no clear D. V shed 2 bases and J shed 7 bases, with 9 bases lying between them. The germline gives CDR1 LNHDA, CDR2 SQIVND (reference sequence). The CDR3 covers 13 residues. CDR3 residues: CASSIKVSQPQHF. The DNA for the CDR3 is TGTGCCAGTAGTATAAAGGTATCCCAGCCCCAGCATTTT.

This sequence joins TRBV5-4 and TRBJ2-1; 7 bases map to TRBD2. This CDR3 has 15 residues. The ends lost 1 base at V and 2 bases at J; junction bases unmatched: 3. Germline CDR1 is SGHNT and CDR2 is YYREEE (reference sequence). The CDR3 nucleotides read TGTGCCAGCAGCTTGAGGCGGGGGACCTACAATGAGCAGTTCTTC. This codes for CASSLRRGTYNEQFF.

The CDR3: CSARDVRDKAEQFF. As DNA, the CDR3 is TGCAGTGCTAGAGATGTCAGGGATAAGGCCGAGCAGTTCTTC. This chain links TRBV20-1 with TRBJ2-1; perhaps TRBD1 as D (5 bases). Germline CDR1 is DFQATT and CDR2 is SNEGSKA (reference sequence). The length of the CDR3 is 14 residues. The V end lost 0 bases, the J end lost 10 bases, and 16 bases lay between the germline ends.

The chain links TRBV20-1 to TRBJ1-1, with D possibly TRBD1 on 6 matching bases. The germline V gene has CDR1 DFQATT and CDR2 SNEGSKA (reference sequence). V was trimmed by 3 bases and J by 5 bases, leaving 10 bases between them. CDR3 length equals 12 residues. The CDR3 region has the DNA TGCAGTGCTAGGTTTACAGGGACTGAAGCTTTCTTT. It yields the protein CSARFTGTEAFF.

This clonotype occurred many times. CDR3 nucleotide sequence: TGTGCCAGCAGTCCGGGACTAGCTACCCACGAGCAGTACTTC. Its protein is CASSPGLATHEQYF. The rearrangement joins TRBV12-3 or TRBV12-4 to TRBJ2-7, with 9 bases lining up with TRBD2. This CDR3 is 14 amino acids long. J gave up 5 bases and V 5 bases, and 7 bases lay outside the gene matches.